This TCR beta chain was captured in a study of blood T cell repertoires in COVID-19. On the study more broadly: Specimens from acute and convalescent COVID-19 originated in the United States, Italy and Spain. From T cells, B-cell-depleted T cells, or PBMCs came the material, which was cDNA or gDNA.

The V and J ends lost 0 bases and 7 bases, in that order; junction bases with no gene match: 6. The CDR3 loop spans 14 amino acids. Germline V lookup: CDR1 SGDLS, CDR2 YYNGEE. Study processing details: Reference gene primer amplification gave estimated nucleated cell counts. TCRdb keeps only in-frame clones here, not all; method: immunoSEQ multiplex PCR. V, J and clone size were drawn from that table, and D and trimming were deduced from the DNA. The data contain some 260,000 clones, over 75% of them singletons. In its sample, this clone was seen a few times. Material: peripheral blood. This clonotype was sampled from a woman between 65 and 79 years old with COVID-19, enrolled during active disease. J is TRBJ1-1 and V is TRBV9, with 7 bases that match TRBD1. CDR3 nucleotides: TGTGCCAGCAGCGTAGCAGGGGGAGTCGGTGAAGCTTTCTTT. Amino acid sequence: CASSVAGGVGEAFF. Looking up the rest from reference TRBV9 and TRBJ1-1 gives the full variable domain: DSGVTQTPKHLITATGQRVTLRCSPRSGDLSVYWYQQSLDQGLQFLIQYYNGEERAKGNILERFSAQQFPDLHSELNLSSLELGDSALYFCASSVAGGVGEAFFGQGTRLTVV.